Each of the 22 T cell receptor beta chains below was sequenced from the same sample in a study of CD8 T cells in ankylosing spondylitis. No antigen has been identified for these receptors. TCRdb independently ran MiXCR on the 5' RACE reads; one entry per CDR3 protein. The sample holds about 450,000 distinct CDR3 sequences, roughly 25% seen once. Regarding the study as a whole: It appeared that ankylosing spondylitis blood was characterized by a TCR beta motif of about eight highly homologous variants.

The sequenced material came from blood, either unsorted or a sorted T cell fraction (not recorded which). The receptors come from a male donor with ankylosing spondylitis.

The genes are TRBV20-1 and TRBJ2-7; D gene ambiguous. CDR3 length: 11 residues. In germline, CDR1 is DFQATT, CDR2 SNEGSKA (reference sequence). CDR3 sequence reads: CRGELSYEQYV. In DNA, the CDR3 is TGCAGGGGCGAACTCTCCTACGAGCAGTACGTC.

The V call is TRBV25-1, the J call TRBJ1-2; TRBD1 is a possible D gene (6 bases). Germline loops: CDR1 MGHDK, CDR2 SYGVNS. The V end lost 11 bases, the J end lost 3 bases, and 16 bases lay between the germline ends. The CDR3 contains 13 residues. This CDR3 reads CASTARGHYGYTF. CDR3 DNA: TGTGCCTCAACGGCCCGGGGGCACTATGGCTACACCTTC.

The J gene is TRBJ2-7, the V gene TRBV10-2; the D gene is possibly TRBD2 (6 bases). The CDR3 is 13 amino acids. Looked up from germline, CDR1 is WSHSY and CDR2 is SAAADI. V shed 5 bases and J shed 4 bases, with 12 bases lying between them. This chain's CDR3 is CASSRDGGYEQYV. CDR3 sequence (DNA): TGCGCCAGCAGTAGAGACGGGGGATACGAGCAGTACGTC.

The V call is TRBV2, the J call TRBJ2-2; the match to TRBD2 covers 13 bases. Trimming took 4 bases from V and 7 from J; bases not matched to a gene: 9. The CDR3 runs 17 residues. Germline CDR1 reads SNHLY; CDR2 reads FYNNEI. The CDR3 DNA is TGTGCCAGCAGTGGCCGGGGACTAGCGGGAATCAGCGGGGAGCTGTTTTTT. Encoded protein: CASSGRGLAGISGELFF.

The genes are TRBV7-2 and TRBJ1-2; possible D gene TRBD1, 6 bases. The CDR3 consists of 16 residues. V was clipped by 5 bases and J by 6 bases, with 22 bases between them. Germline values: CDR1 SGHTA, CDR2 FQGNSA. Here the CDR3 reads CASSPQVDRTYNGYTF. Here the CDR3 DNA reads TGTGCCAGCAGCCCCCAAGTAGACAGGACTTACAATGGCTACACCTTC.

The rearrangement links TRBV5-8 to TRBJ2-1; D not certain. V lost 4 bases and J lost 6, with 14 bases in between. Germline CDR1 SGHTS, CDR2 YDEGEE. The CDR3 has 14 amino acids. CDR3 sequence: CASSLLESPNEQFF. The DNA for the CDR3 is TGTGCCAGCAGCCTCTTGGAGTCACCCAATGAGCAGTTCTTC.

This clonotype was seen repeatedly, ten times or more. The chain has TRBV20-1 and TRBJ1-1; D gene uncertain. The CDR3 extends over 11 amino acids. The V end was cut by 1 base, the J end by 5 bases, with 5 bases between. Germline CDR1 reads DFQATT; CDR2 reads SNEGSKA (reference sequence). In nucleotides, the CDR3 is TGCAGTGCTAGAGTAGGAACTGAAGCTTTCTTT. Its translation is CSARVGTEAFF.

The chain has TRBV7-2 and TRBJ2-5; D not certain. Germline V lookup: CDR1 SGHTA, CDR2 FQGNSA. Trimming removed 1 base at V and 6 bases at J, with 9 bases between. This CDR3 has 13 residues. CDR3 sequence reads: CASSLDVWKTQYF. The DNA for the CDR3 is TGTGCCAGCAGCTTAGATGTGTGGAAGACCCAGTACTTC. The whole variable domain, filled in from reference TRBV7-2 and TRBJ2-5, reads GAGVSQSPSNKVTEKGKDVELRCDPISGHTALYWYRQSLGQGLEFLIYFQGNSAPDKSGLPSDRFSAERTGGSVSTLTIQRTQQEDSAVYLCASSLDVWKTQYFGPGTRLLVL.

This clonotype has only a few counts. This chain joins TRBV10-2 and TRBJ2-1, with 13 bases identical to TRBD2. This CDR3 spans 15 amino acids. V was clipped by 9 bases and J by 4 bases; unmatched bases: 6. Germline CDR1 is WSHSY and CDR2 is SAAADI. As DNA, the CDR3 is TGCGCCAGTGGGACTAGCGGGGCCGATTACAATGAGCAGTTCTTC. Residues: CASGTSGADYNEQFF.

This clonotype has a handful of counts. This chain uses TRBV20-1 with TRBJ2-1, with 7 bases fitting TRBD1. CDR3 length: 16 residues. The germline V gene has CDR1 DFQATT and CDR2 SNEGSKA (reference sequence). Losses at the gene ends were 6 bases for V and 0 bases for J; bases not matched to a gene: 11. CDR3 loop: CSAARGSPNSYNEQFF. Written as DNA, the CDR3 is TGCAGTGCAGCCAGGGGGAGTCCCAACTCCTACAATGAGCAGTTCTTC.

The CDR3 DNA reads TGCAGTGCTAGAGGGGGAGCAACTAATGAAAAACTGTTTTTT. It translates to CSARGGATNEKLFF. This chain connects TRBV20-1 to TRBJ1-4; D gene ambiguous. V was cut by 1 base and J by 0 bases, with 6 bases left in between. The germline gives CDR1 DFQATT, CDR2 SNEGSKA (reference sequence). This CDR3 region has 14 residues.

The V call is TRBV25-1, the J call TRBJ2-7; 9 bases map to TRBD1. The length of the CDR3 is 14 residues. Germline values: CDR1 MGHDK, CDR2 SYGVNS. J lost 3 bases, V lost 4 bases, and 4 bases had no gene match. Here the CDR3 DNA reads TGTGCCAGCAGTGCCTGGGACAGGGACTACGAGCAGTACTTC. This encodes CASSAWDRDYEQYF.

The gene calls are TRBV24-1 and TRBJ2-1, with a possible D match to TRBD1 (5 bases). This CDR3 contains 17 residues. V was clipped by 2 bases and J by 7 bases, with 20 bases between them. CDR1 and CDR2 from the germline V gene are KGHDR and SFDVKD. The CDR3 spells CATSDWQGGGVRNEQFF. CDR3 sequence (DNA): TGTGCCACCAGTGATTGGCAGGGCGGTGGAGTGAGGAATGAGCAGTTCTTC.

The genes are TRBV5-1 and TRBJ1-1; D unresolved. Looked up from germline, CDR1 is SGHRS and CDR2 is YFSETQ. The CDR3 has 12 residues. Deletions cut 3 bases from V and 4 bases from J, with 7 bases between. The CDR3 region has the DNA TGCGCCAGCAGCTCCTGGGGCACTGAAGCTTTCTTT. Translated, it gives CASSSWGTEAFF.

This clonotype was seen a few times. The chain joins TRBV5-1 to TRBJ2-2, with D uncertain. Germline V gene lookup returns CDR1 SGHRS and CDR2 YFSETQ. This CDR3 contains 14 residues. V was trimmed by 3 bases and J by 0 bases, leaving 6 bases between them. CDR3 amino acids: CASSYRPNTGELFF. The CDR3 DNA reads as TGCGCCAGCAGCTACAGACCGAACACCGGGGAGCTGTTTTTT.

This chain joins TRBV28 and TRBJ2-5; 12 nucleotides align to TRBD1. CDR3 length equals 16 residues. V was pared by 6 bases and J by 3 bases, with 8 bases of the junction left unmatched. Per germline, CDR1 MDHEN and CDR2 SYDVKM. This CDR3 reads CASSSPGTGGEETQYF. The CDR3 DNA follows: TGTGCCAGCAGCTCCCCTGGGACAGGGGGCGAAGAGACCCAGTACTTC.

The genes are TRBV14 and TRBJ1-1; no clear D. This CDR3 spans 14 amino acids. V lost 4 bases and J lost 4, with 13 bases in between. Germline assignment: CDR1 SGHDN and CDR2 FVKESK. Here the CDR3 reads CASSLTARSTEAFF. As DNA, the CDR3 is TGTGCCAGCAGCCTAACGGCGAGGAGCACTGAAGCTTTCTTT.

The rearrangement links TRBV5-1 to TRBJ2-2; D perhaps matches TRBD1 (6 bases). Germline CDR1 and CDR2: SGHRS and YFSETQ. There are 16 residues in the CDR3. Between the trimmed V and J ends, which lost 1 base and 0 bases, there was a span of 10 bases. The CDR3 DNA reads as TGCGCCAGCAGCTTGACAGGGCGGCCGAACACCGGGGAGCTGTTTTTT. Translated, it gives CASSLTGRPNTGELFF.

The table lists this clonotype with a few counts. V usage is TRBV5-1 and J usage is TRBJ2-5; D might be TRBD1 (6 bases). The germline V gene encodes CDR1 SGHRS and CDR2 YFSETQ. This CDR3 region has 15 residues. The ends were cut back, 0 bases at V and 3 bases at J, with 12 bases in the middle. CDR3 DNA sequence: TGCGCCAGCAGCTTGGCAGGGGAGCCAGAAGAGACCCAGTACTTC. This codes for CASSLAGEPEETQYF.

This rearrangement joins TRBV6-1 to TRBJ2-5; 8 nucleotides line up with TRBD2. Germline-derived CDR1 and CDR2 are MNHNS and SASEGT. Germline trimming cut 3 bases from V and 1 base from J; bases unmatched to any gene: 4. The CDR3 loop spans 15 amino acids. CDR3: CASSEFGRVQETQYF. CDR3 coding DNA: TGTGCCAGCAGTGAGTTCGGGAGGGTCCAAGAGACCCAGTACTTC.

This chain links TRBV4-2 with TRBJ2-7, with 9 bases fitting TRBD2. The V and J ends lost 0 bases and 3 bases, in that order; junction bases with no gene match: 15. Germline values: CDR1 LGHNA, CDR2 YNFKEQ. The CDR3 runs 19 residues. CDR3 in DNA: TGTGCCAGCAGCCAAGAATTATTCTTGCCTAGCGGGAAGTTCTACGAGCAGTACTTC. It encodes CASSQELFLPSGKFYEQYF.

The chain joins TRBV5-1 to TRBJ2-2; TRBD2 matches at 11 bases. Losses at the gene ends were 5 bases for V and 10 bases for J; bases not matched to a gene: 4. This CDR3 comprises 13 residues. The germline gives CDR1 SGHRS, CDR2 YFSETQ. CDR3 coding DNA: TGCGCCAGCAGTAGCGGGAGGGCCCTGGAGCTGTTTTTT. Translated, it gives CASSSGRALELFF.